The following is a T cell receptor beta chain sequence with its context. Its antigen is as yet unknown. The data are from a study of monozygotic twins with inflammatory bowel disease. Study conclusions and caveats: There were differing immunosuppressive treatments, which may have added variability to patient repertoires. Resolution of different T cell subtypes was not achieved. Twins with IBD had fewer clonotypes in common with others than healthy twins, particularly during disease activity.

This CDR3 is built from 14 residues. The V gene's germline CDR1 is SNHLY and CDR2 FYNNEI. After re-calling the 5' RACE reads, TCRdb lists one entry per CDR3 protein, DNA absent. Its clone listing holds 300,000 to 400,000 distinct CDR3 sequences. The TCR comes from a human donor with ulcerative colitis or Crohn's disease, or a healthy co-twin of an affected twin (not recorded which). The V and J genes are TRBV2 and TRBJ2-1; TCRdb outputs TRBD2, but without DNA this stays unchecked. Sequencing was done on a sample of blood. This CDR3 is CASSEGLASYEQFF.